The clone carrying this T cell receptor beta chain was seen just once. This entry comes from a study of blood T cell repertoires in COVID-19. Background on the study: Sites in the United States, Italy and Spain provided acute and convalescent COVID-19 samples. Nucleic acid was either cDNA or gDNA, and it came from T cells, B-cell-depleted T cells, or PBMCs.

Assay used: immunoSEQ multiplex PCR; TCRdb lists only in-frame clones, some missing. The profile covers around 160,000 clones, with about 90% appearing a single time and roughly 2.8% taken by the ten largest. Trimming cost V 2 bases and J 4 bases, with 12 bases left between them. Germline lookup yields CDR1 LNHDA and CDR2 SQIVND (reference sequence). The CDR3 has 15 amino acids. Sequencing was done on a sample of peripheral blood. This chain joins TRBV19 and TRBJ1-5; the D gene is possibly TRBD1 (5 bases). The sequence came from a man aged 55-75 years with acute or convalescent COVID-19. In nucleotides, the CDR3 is TGTGCCAGTAGTATATTGGGGCAGATAAATCAGCCCCAGCATTTT. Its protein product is CASSILGQINQPQHF.